This TCR beta chain was observed in a study of low-dose radiotherapy and immunotherapy resistance in tumors. Overall study context: Individuals in Cohort 2 had 1 Gy per fraction every two weeks, adding up to 13 Gy over 26 weeks. Patients were on oral aspirin 300 mg taken daily for four cycles from cycle 1 day 1.

Alpha- and beta-chain coverage of first-strand cDNA came from TRAV- and TRBV-specific primers. A constant-region primer paired with the V-primer adapter amplified TCRs over roughly 18 PCR cycles. MiXCR, applied by TCRdb to the reads, yields one record per CDR3 protein. Among approximately 90,000 distinct CDR3 sequences listed, roughly a sixth were seen once. Time point given: before trial treatment. Every donor's regimen consisted of nivolumab, ipilimumab, aspirin, low-dose cyclophosphamide and low-dose radiotherapy. The V gene lost 5 bases and the J gene lost 1 base, with 11 bases spanning the gap. Germline lookup yields CDR1 PRHDT and CDR2 FYEKMQ (reference sequence). The CDR3 runs to 14 residues.

The receptor's source is a male donor with prostate cancer. Material: PBMCs, obtained before treatment. The genes are TRBV13 and TRBJ2-5; tentatively, D is TRBD1 (5 bases). DNA of the CDR3: TGTGCCAGCAGCCCGATAGGGGCCCAAGAGACCCAGTACTTC. Residues: CASSPIGAQETQYF. Variable domain in full (rest from reference TRBV13 and TRBJ2-5): AAGVIQSPRHLIKEKRETATLKCYPIPRHDTVYWYQQGPGQDPQFLISFYEKMQSDKGSIPDRFSAQQFSDYHSELNMSSLELGDSALYFCASSPIGAQETQYFGPGTRLLVL.